This T cell receptor beta chain was identified during a study of post-analysis software for immune sequencing data. Study observations and caveats: Patients carried 4 or 5 TRBV segments more frequently than controls did, and TRBV5-6, TRBV5-1 and TRBV20-1 were among them.

Unique molecular identifiers were carried by the TCR beta cDNA libraries. One entry per CDR3 protein, called by TCRdb with MiXCR from the PCR reads. Of fewer than 900,000 distinct CDR3 sequences detected, around 45% appear once; the ten largest clones hold 4.9%. About this clonotype itself: Its target is not known.

Germline values: CDR1 MDHEN, CDR2 SYDVKM. The CDR3 spans 15 residues. V was pared by 6 bases and J by 0 bases, with 11 bases between. The clonotype comes from a girl aged 5-17 years with multiple sclerosis. This chain joins TRBV28 and TRBJ1-4; no definite D call. Sequenced input: blood. The chain's CDR3 is CASRTGVPTNEKLFF. The CDR3 nucleotides are TGTGCCAGCAGGACTGGGGTCCCAACTAATGAAAAACTGTTTTTT.